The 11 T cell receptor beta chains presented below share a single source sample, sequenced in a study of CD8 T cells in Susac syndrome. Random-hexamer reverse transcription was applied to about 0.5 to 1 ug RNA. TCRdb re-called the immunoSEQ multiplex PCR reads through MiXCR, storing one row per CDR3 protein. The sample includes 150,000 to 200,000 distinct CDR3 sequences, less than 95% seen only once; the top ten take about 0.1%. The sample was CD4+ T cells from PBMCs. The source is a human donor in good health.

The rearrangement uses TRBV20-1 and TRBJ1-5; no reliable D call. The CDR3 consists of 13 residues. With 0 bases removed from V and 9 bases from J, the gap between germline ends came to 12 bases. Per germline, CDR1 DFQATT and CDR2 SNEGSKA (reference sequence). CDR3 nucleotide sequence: TGCAGTGCTAGAGAAACAGCCCTGGGGCCCCAGCATTTT. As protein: CSARETALGPQHF.

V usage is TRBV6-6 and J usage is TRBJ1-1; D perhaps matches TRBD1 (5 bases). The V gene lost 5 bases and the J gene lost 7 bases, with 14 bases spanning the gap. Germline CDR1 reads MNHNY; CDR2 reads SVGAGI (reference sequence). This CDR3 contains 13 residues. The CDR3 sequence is CASSPSGEYEAFF. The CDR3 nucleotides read TGTGCCAGCAGTCCCTCGGGGGAATATGAAGCTTTCTTT.

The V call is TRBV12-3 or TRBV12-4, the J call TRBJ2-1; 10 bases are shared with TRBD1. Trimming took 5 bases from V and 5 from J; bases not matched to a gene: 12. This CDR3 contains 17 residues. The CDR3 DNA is TGTGCCAGCAGTCCACTGGGGGGGACAGGGGTGGACAATGAGCAGTTCTTC. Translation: CASSPLGGTGVDNEQFF.

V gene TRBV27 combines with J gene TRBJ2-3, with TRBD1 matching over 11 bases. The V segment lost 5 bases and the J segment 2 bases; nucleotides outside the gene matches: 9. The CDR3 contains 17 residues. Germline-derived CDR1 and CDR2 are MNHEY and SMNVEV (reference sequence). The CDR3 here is CASSALGDRGITDTQYF. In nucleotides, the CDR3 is TGTGCCAGCAGTGCGCTCGGGGACAGGGGGATCACAGATACGCAGTATTTT.

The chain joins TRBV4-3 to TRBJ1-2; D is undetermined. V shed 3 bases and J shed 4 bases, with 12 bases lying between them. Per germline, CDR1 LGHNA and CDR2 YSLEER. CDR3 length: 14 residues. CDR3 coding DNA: TGCGCCAGCAGCCATTCGCTGAACCTCTATGGCTACACCTTC. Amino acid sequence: CASSHSLNLYGYTF.

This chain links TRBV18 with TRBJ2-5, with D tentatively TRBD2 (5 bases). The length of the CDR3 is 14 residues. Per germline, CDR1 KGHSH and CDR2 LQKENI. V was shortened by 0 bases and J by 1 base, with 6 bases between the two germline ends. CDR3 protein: CASSPPGVQETQYF. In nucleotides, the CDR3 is TGTGCCAGCTCACCACCCGGGGTCCAAGAGACCCAGTACTTC. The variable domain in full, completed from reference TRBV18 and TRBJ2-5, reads NAGVMQNPRHLVRRRGQEARLRCSPMKGHSHVYWYRQLPEEGLKFMVYLQKENIIDESGMPKERFSAEFPKEGPSILRIQQVVRGDSAAYFCASSPPGVQETQYFGPGTRLLVL.

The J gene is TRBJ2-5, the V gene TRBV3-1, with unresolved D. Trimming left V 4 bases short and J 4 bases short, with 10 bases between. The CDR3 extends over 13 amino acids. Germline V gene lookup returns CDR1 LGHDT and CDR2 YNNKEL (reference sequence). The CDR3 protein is CASSLGVAETQYF. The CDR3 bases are TGTGCCAGCAGCCTTGGAGTAGCAGAGACCCAGTACTTC.

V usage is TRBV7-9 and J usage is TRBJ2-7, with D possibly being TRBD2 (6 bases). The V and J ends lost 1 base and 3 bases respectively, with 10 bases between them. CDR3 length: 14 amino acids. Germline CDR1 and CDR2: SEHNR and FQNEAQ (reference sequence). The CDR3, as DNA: TGTGCCAGCAGCTTAGTGGGACTGAGCTACGAGCAGTACTTC. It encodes CASSLVGLSYEQYF.

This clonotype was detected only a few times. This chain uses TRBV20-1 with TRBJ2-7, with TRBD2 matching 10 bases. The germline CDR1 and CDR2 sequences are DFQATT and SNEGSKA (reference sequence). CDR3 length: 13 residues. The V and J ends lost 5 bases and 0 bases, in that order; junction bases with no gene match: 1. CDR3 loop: CSARTSGSYEQYF. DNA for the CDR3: TGCAGTGCTCGGACTAGCGGCTCCTACGAGCAGTACTTC.

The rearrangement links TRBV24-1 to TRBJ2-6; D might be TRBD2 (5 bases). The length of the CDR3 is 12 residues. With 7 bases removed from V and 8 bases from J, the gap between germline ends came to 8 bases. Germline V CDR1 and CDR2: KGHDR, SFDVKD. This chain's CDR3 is CATSPGTNVLTF. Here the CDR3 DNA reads TGTGCCACCAGCCCCGGGACCAACGTCCTGACTTTC.

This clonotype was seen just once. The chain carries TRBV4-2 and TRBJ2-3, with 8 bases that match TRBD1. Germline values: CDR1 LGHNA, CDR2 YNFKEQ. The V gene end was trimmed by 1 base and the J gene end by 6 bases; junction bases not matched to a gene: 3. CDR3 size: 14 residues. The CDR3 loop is CASSQGDRPDTQYF. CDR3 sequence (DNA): TGTGCCAGCAGCCAAGGGGACAGGCCGGATACGCAGTATTTT.